Listed here is a single TCR beta chain. Its specificity is not known. Germline lookup yields CDR1 SGDLS and CDR2 YYNGEE. This CDR3 is built from 15 residues. V lost 4 bases and J lost 6; bases outside the gene matches: 7. These data belong to a study of response to subunit inactivated influenza vaccine. TCRdb used MiXCR to reprocess the RT-PCR reads, holding one entry per CDR3 protein. The sample lists approximately 520,000 distinct CDR3 sequences; approximately 15% were seen once. General study results and limits: Authors suggested few new T cells are recruited by each seasonal influenza vaccination.

This sequence originates from a man between 50 and 69 years old who received an inactivated influenza vaccine. The sequenced sample was CD4+ T cells sorted from PBMCs, obtained approximately 25 months after vaccination. The V call is TRBV9, the J call TRBJ1-1; 12 nucleotides align to TRBD1. The DNA for the CDR3 is TGTGCCAGCAGCCACCGGGGACAGGGGGCGGCTGAAGCTTTCTTT. It encodes CASSHRGQGAAEAFF.